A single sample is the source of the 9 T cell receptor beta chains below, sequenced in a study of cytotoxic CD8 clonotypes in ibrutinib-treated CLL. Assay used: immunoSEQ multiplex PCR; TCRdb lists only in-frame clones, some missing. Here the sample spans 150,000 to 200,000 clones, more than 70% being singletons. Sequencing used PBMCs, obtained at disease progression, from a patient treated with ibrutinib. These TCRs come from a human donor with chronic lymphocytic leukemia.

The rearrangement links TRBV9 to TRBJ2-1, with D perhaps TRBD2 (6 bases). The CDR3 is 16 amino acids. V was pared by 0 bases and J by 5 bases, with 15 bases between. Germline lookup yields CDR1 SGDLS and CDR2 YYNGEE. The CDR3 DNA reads TGTGCCAGCAGCGTAGGTTTACAGGCGGGGCACAATGAGCAGTTCTTC. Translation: CASSVGLQAGHNEQFF.

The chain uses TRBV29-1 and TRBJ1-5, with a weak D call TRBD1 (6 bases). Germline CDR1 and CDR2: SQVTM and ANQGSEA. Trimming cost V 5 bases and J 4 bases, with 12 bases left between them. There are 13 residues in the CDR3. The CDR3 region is CSVRWGANQPQHF. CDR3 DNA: TGCAGCGTTCGTTGGGGGGCGAATCAGCCCCAGCATTTT.

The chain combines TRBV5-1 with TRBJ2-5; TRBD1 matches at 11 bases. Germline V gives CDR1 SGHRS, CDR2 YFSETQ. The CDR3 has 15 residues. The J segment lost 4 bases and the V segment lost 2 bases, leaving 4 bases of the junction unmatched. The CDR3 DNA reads TGCGCCAGCAGCTTTGGACAGGGGGCCATAGAGACCCAGTACTTC. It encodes CASSFGQGAIETQYF.

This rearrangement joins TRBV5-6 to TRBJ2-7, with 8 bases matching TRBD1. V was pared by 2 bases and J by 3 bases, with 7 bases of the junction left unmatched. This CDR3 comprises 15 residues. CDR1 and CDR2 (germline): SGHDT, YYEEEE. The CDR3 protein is CASSFSYRGDYEQYF. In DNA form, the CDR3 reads TGTGCCAGCAGCTTTTCCTACAGGGGGGACTACGAGCAGTACTTC. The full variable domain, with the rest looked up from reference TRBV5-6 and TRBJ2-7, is DAGVTQSPTHLIKTRGQQVTLRCSPKSGHDTVSWYQQALGQGPQFIFQYYEEEERQRGNFPDRFSGHQFPNYSSELNVNALLLGDSALYLCASSFSYRGDYEQYFGPGTRLTVT.

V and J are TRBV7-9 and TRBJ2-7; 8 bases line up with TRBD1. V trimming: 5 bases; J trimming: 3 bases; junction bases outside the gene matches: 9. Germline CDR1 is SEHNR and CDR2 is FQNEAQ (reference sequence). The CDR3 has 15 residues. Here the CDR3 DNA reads TGTGCCAGCAGCGCCGGGACAGGTTATCGCTACGAGCAGTACTTC. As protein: CASSAGTGYRYEQYF.

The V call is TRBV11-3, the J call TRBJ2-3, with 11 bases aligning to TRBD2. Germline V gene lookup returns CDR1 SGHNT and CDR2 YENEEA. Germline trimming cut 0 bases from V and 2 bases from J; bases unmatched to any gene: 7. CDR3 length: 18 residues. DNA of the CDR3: TGTGCCAGCAGCTTAGATTGGGGGACTAGCGGCAACACAGATACGCAGTATTTT. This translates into CASSLDWGTSGNTDTQYF. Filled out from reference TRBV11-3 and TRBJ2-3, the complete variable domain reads EAGVVQSPRYKIIEKKQPVAFWCNPISGHNTLYWYLQNLGQGPELLIRYENEEAVDDSQLPKDRFSAERLKGVDSTLKIQPAELGDSAVYLCASSLDWGTSGNTDTQYFGPGTRLTVL.

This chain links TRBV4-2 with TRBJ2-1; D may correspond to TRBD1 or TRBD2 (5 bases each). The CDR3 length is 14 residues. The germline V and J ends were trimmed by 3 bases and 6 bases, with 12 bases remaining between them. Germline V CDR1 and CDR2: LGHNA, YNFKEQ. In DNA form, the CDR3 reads TGTGCCAGCAGCCAGGGGACGTCTAGCAATGAGCAGTTCTTC. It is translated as CASSQGTSSNEQFF.

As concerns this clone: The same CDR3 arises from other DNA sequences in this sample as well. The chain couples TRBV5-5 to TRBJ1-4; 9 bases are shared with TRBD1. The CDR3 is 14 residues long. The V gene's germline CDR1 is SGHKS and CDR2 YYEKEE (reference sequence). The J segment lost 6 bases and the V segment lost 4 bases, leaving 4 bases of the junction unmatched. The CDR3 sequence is CASSLGQGHEKLFF. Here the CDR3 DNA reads TGTGCCAGCAGCCTGGGACAGGGTCATGAAAAACTGTTTTTT.

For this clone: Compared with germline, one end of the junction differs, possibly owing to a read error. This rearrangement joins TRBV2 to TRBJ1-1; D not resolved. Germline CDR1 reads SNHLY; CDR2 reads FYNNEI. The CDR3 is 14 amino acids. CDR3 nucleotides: TGTGCCAGCAGCGAAGAGGGCTCAATCACTGAAGCTTTCTTT. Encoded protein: CASSEEGSITEAFF.